This TCR beta chain stems from a study of T cells in localized non-small cell lung cancer. The study, taken as a whole, reports: Density of T cells in blood, when higher, went with longer overall survival. Of the top 100 tumor clones, median 57 were in adjacent lung, about 30 among its top 100. T cell clonality was highest in uninvolved adjacent lung, above tumor.

Here immunoSEQ multiplex PCR was the method, and the copy in TCRdb shows in-frame clones only, minus some. Here the sample spans 60,000 to 85,000 clones, roughly nine tenths being singletons. In its sample, this clone was seen once. No antigen is known for it. The ends were cut back, 6 bases at V and 11 bases at J, with 13 bases in the middle. Germline V gives CDR1 KGHSH, CDR2 LQKENI. The CDR3 covers 11 residues. The receptor's source is a male donor at least 60 years old with stage III squamous cell lung carcinoma. Sequenced material: peripheral blood, taken before any cancer treatment. The V and J genes are TRBV18 and TRBJ1-1; maybe TRBD1 (5 bases). The CDR3 nucleotides read TGTGCCAGCTCTACAGGAACTGGCGCTTTCTTT. Translation: CASSTGTGAFF.